Included here is one TCR beta chain sequence, with context. This CDR3 contains 13 residues. The germline CDR1 and CDR2 sequences are SGHDT and YYEEEE. Deletions cut 6 bases from V and 3 bases from J, with 13 bases between. The sample is drawn from a study of immune evolution from preneoplasia to lung adenocarcinoma. Only in-frame clones appear in the TCRdb table, and some are missing; sequencing was by immunoSEQ multiplex PCR. The table records some 7,700 clones, 75% to 90% of them present only once. Histologic diagnosis was independently verified by two lung pathologists. The sequenced material came from FFPE minimally invasive lung adenocarcinoma tissue. This TCR came from an older donor with lung adenocarcinoma. The J gene is TRBJ2-7, the V gene TRBV5-6, with D unclear. The CDR3 bases are TGTGCCAGCATGGCCTTCTCTCGCTACGAGCAGTACTTC. As protein: CASMAFSRYEQYF.